These T cell receptor beta chains were read from a single sample in a study of graft-versus-host responses after intestinal transplantation. The table came from immunoSEQ multiplex PCR; TCRdb's copy has only in-frame clones and leaves some out. The sample yields over 45,000 clones, 89% seen once. These TCRs' antigens remain unknown. Material: unstimulated CD4+ T cells sorted from spleen or lymph node cells, obtained before transplant. The receptors were gathered from a human donor who was the organ donor for an intestinal transplant. The CDR3 runs from the conserved cysteine through the conserved F or W.

v_gene,j_gene,CDR3aa
TRBV5-4,TRBJ2-3,CASSPDYGDTDTQYF
TRBV9,TRBJ2-1,CASRDPSGRWYEEQFF
TRBV30,TRBJ2-3,CAWAQPGVSDTQYF
TRBV21-1,TRBJ2-7,CASSITGTPYSVSYEQYF
TRBV27,TRBJ1-3,CASSLTTGVGNTIYF
TRBV28,TRBJ1-4,CASRYPGLRNEKLFF
TRBV5-1,TRBJ2-1,CASSFGAGTTYNEQFF
TRBV6-5,TRBJ1-1,CASSYLQGNTEAFF
TRBV7-9,TRBJ2-3,CASSLGVLASDTQYF
TRBV29-1,TRBJ2-3,CSGQREDTDTQYF
TRBV7-2,TRBJ2-3,CASSSQGATDTQYF
TRBV9,TRBJ1-1,CASSVAALTTGGVGTEAFF
TRBV10-2,TRBJ2-3,CASSVTAGTSGRDTQYF
TRBV7-8,TRBJ1-2,CASSLEFRGYTF
TRBV13,TRBJ1-6,CASSPLGDSSYNSPLHF
TRBV5-4,TRBJ2-1,CASSLPGLAGGPGEQFF
TRBV4-3,TRBJ2-1,CASSQPTSGRAYNEQFF
TRBV9,TRBJ1-1,CASSVQGIMNTEAFF
TRBV4-3,TRBJ2-7,CASSQDVVVGTHSYEQYF
TRBV11-3,TRBJ2-1,CASSLDLRNEQFF
TRBV5-4,TRBJ1-1,CASSKRSGVATEAFF
TRBV19,TRBJ1-5,CASSMAAGGNQPQHF
TRBV25-1,TRBJ1-5,CASSEPGQGNQPQHF
TRBV5-4,TRBJ1-2,CASTLDGYGYTF
TRBV9,TRBJ1-3,CASSGGDSGNTIYF
TRBV7-8,TRBJ1-2,CASSLTDRGYGYTF
TRBV4-3,TRBJ2-3,CASSPGQGNTDTQYF
TRBV7-2,TRBJ2-7,CASSPSRGAYEQYF
TRBV7-9,TRBJ2-5,CAAGASGRVETQYF
TRBV11-3,TRBJ2-7,CASSLFPEPTYEQYF
TRBV4-2,TRBJ2-7,CASSQDQGVEQYF
TRBV19,TRBJ2-7,CASSIVLAGYEQYF
TRBV7-2,TRBJ1-6,CASSLVAGDNSPLHF